A single sample is the source of the 28 T cell receptor beta chains below, sequenced in a study of blood T cell repertoires in COVID-19. Profiling relied on immunoSEQ multiplex PCR, and the TCRdb table lists in-frame clones only, not all of them. Of 52,000 or so clones listed, 70% to 90% are singletons. The specimen sequenced was peripheral blood. These receptors all stem from an elderly man with acute or convalescent COVID-19.

Written as DNA, the CDR3 is TGTGCCAGCAGGGTAGCGGGGGCGGGCGAGCAGTACTTC. This codes for CASRVAGAGEQYF. The chain uses TRBV2 and TRBJ2-7, with 9 bases that match TRBD2. The germline V gene encodes CDR1 SNHLY and CDR2 FYNNEI. J lost 6 bases, V lost 6 bases, and 6 bases had no gene match. This CDR3 comprises 13 residues.

This chain joins TRBV5-4 and TRBJ1-2; tentatively, D is TRBD1 (6 bases). The CDR3 has 14 amino acids. Germline V gene lookup returns CDR1 SGHNT and CDR2 YYREEE (reference sequence). V was pared by 4 bases and J by 5 bases, with 15 bases between. The CDR3 sequence is CASSTTGTPYGYTF. The CDR3 DNA sequence: TGTGCCAGCAGCACAACCGGGACACCGTATGGCTACACCTTC.

This clone was observed once. J is TRBJ2-5 and V is TRBV7-9, with 13 bases identical to TRBD2. The germline V gene encodes CDR1 SEHNR and CDR2 FQNEAQ (reference sequence). Germline trimming cut 4 bases from V and 5 bases from J; bases unmatched to any gene: 7. The CDR3 sequence is 16 residues long. The CDR3 coding sequence is TGTGCCAGCAGCTCGACTAGCGGGGGGCCCCGGGAGACCCAGTACTTC. This encodes CASSSTSGGPRETQYF.

This sequence joins TRBV19 and TRBJ1-4, with D tentatively TRBD1 (5 bases). The V end was cut by 6 bases, the J end by 8 bases, with 7 bases between. The CDR3 is made up of 11 amino acids. Germline V gene data show CDR1 as LNHDA and CDR2 as SQIVND (reference sequence). CDR3 coding DNA: TGTGCCAGTAGAGGGGTCGAAAAACTGTTTTTT. Its protein is CASRGVEKLFF.

The rearrangement joins TRBV12-5 to TRBJ2-7; D is possibly TRBD1 (6 bases). Trimming took 1 base from V and 5 from J, leaving 21 bases between them. Germline CDR1 is LGHNT and CDR2 is FRNRAP. The CDR3 totals 17 residues. The DNA of the CDR3 is TGTGCTAGTGGTTTGGCCCTCCAACAGGGTATTGTGCACGAGCAGTACTTC. It specifies CASGLALQQGIVHEQYF.

The CDR3 sequence is CASSGGGRYGYTF. Here the CDR3 DNA reads TGTGCCAGCAGTGGGGGGGGACGGTATGGCTACACCTTC. The genes are TRBV25-1 and TRBJ1-2; D perhaps matches TRBD1 (5 bases). CDR1 is MGHDK and CDR2 is SYGVNS in the germline V gene. Trimming took 4 bases from V and 5 from J, leaving 11 bases between them. This CDR3 spans 13 amino acids.

The chain is built from TRBV2 and TRBJ2-2; a possible D gene is TRBD2 (5 bases). Trimming shortened V by 5 bases and J by 6 bases, and 10 bases separated the two germline ends. Per germline, CDR1 SNHLY and CDR2 FYNNEI. This CDR3 comprises 13 residues. The DNA for the CDR3 is TGTGCCAGCAGTTGGACTCCACCCGGGGAGCTGTTTTTT. Residues: CASSWTPPGELFF.

J is TRBJ1-2 and V is TRBV10-1, with 7 positions matching TRBD1. This CDR3 is built from 14 residues. Per germline, CDR1 WNHNN and CDR2 SYGVQD (reference sequence). Trimming at V came to 6 bases and at J to 7 bases, leaving 11 bases not matched to a gene. Here the CDR3 DNA reads TGCGCCAGCAGCCGGGACAGACGGGGAAGTGGCTACACCTTC. Translating gives CASSRDRRGSGYTF.

This sequence joins TRBV3-1 (or the pseudogene TRBV3-2) and TRBJ2-5; D may be TRBD2 (5 bases). The germline V gene has CDR1 LGHDT and CDR2 YNNKEL (reference sequence). Trimming stripped 0 bases from V and 3 bases from J, with 14 bases between. There are 16 residues in the CDR3. The CDR3: CASSQDFIASKETQYF. Written as DNA, the CDR3 is TGTGCCAGCAGCCAAGATTTCATAGCGAGCAAAGAGACCCAGTACTTC.

The chain links TRBV29-1 to TRBJ2-1; 10 nucleotides match TRBD2. The ends lost 7 bases at V and 7 bases at J; junction bases unmatched: 7. This CDR3 spans 13 amino acids. Germline assignment: CDR1 SQVTM and CDR2 ANQGSEA. CDR3 DNA sequence: TGCAGCGAACTTAGCGGGGGGAGAAATGAGCAGTTCTTC. Protein: CSELSGGRNEQFF.

V gene TRBV6-2 or TRBV6-3 combines with J gene TRBJ1-6; tentatively, D is TRBD1 (6 bases). In germline, CDR1 is MNHEY, CDR2 SVGEGT. CDR3 length: 15 residues. Trimming removed 5 bases at V and 4 bases at J, with 12 bases between. CDR3 DNA sequence: TGTGCCAGCAGTGGTGGACAGATTTATAATTCACCCCTCCACTTT. Encoded protein: CASSGGQIYNSPLHF.

V and J are TRBV30 and TRBJ1-2, with D possibly matching TRBD1 (5 bases). V lost 4 bases and J 0 bases, leaving 9 bases between the germline ends. This CDR3 comprises 13 residues. Germline V lookup: CDR1 GTSNPN, CDR2 SVGIG (reference sequence). The CDR3 here is CAWTGLSNYGYTF. The CDR3 DNA reads TGTGCCTGGACAGGGTTATCTAACTATGGCTACACCTTC.

This clone was picked up one time. This chain uses TRBV7-9 with TRBJ1-2, with D hard to call. The CDR3 is 13 residues long. The V end lost 5 bases, the J end lost 3 bases, and 10 bases lay between the germline ends. Germline V gene data show CDR1 as SEHNR and CDR2 as FQNEAQ (reference sequence). The chain's CDR3 is CASSPPRDYGYTF. CDR3 in DNA: TGTGCCAGCAGCCCTCCACGGGACTATGGCTACACCTTC.

The chain recombines TRBV30 with TRBJ2-3, with 11 bases fitting TRBD1. This CDR3 has 17 amino acids. V trimming: 8 bases; J trimming: 4 bases; junction bases outside the gene matches: 17. Per the germline V gene, CDR1 is GTSNPN and CDR2 is SVGIG (reference sequence). The CDR3 DNA follows: TGTGCCCTCTTTGATTCCGGGGACAGGGGGGAAGCAGATACGCAGTATTTT. The encoded protein is CALFDSGDRGEADTQYF.

The V call is TRBV6-5, the J call TRBJ2-3, with TRBD2 identical over 11 bases. This CDR3 is 16 amino acids long. Losses at the gene ends were 3 bases for V and 6 bases for J; bases not matched to a gene: 8. CDR1 is MNHEY and CDR2 is SVGAGI in the germline V gene. The CDR3 loop reads CASSYLAGGRTDTQYF. The DNA of the CDR3 is TGTGCCAGCAGTTATCTAGCGGGGGGCCGGACGGATACGCAGTATTTT.

This clone was seen a single time. J is TRBJ1-1 and V is TRBV5-1; the D is unclear. The CDR3 extends over 16 amino acids. V lost 0 bases to trimming and J lost 1 base, with 13 bases between them. Germline CDR1 reads SGHRS; CDR2 reads YFSETQ. The CDR3 nucleotides are TGCGCCAGCAGCTTGGGCTGGGAGTTAGCGAACACTGAAGCTTTCTTT. Its protein product is CASSLGWELANTEAFF.

Turning to this clone: The same CDR3 also results from other DNA sequences found in this sample. The chain carries TRBV19 and TRBJ2-7; 8 positions match TRBD1. Germline CDR1 LNHDA, CDR2 SQIVND (reference sequence). J lost 1 base, V lost 4 bases, and 6 bases had no gene match. CDR3 length: 15 amino acids. This CDR3 reads CASSRDRDRSYEQYF. Written as DNA, the CDR3 is TGTGCCAGTAGTAGAGACCGGGACAGGTCCTACGAGCAGTACTTC.

The chain joins TRBV5-1 to TRBJ2-5, with D perhaps matching TRBD1 (8 bases). The CDR3 loop spans 15 amino acids. V was shortened by 1 base and J by 5 bases, with 15 bases between the two germline ends. Germline V gene lookup returns CDR1 SGHRS and CDR2 YFSETQ. This CDR3 reads CASSLFGQGGETQYF. The CDR3, as DNA: TGCGCCAGCAGCTTGTTCGGACAGGGAGGGGAGACCCAGTACTTC.

V and J are TRBV5-4 and TRBJ2-1; TRBD2 agrees at 7 bases. The CDR3 covers 15 residues. Unmatched junction bases numbered 5, after V lost 3 bases and J lost 2 bases. Germline values: CDR1 SGHNT, CDR2 YYREEE (reference sequence). The DNA of the CDR3 is TGTGCCAGCAGCTCGGGTGGGGGGGCCTACAATGAGCAGTTCTTC. Encoded protein: CASSSGGGAYNEQFF.

The chain recombines TRBV27 with TRBJ2-4; D is perhaps TRBD1 (6 bases). The CDR3 totals 18 residues. With 4 bases removed from V and 0 bases from J, the gap between germline ends came to 19 bases. The V gene's germline CDR1 is MNHEY and CDR2 SMNVEV (reference sequence). CDR3 sequence reads: CASSSEPTGSLAKNIQYF. CDR3 nucleotide sequence: TGTGCCAGCAGTTCAGAACCCACAGGGTCCCTAGCCAAAAACATTCAGTACTTC.

The chain combines TRBV5-1 with TRBJ1-5; weak D call: TRBD1 (6 bases). The V and J ends lost 6 bases and 8 bases respectively, with 12 bases between them. This CDR3 region has 12 residues. Germline values: CDR1 SGHRS, CDR2 YFSETQ. The CDR3, as DNA: TGCGCCAGCACCAACCCAGGGGAGCCCCAGCATTTT. The encoded protein is CASTNPGEPQHF.

The CDR3 loop is CASSPGTANTEAFF. In nucleotides, the CDR3 is TGCGCCAGCAGCCCCGGGACAGCGAACACTGAAGCTTTCTTT. V and J are TRBV5-1 and TRBJ1-1, with TRBD1 identical over 7 bases. From germline, CDR1 is SGHRS and CDR2 YFSETQ. V lost 4 bases and J lost 1; bases outside the gene matches: 4. This CDR3 is 14 amino acids long.

The genes are TRBV5-1 and TRBJ2-7; the D gene is possibly TRBD2 (9 bases). There are 14 residues in the CDR3. V gave up 3 bases and J gave up 5 bases, with 15 bases separating them. Germline values: CDR1 SGHRS, CDR2 YFSETQ. The CDR3 DNA is TGCGCCAGCAGCTCTCTAGCGGGACAGGACGAGCAGTACTTC. The encoded protein is CASSSLAGQDEQYF.

The chain links TRBV5-1 to TRBJ1-1, with a possible D match to TRBD1 (5 bases). V lost 1 base and J 1 base, leaving 11 bases between the germline ends. The CDR3 consists of 15 residues. Germline CDR1 SGHRS, CDR2 YFSETQ. Here the CDR3 DNA reads TGCGCCAGCAGCTTGTTACGGGGGGAGAACACTGAAGCTTTCTTT. Protein sequence: CASSLLRGENTEAFF.

This clone was seen just once. V gene TRBV19 combines with J gene TRBJ1-2; 8 bases map to TRBD1. The CDR3 sequence is 13 residues long. Germline CDR1 is LNHDA and CDR2 is SQIVND (reference sequence). The ends lost 3 bases at V and 5 bases at J; junction bases unmatched: 2. The CDR3 region is CASSIGQGYGYTF. CDR3 nucleotide sequence: TGTGCCAGTAGTATCGGACAGGGTTATGGCTACACCTTC.

V and J are TRBV30 and TRBJ1-1; the D gene is possibly TRBD1 (5 bases). Germline-derived CDR1 and CDR2 are GTSNPN and SVGIG (reference sequence). The CDR3 runs to 12 residues. Trimming took 3 bases from V and 3 from J, leaving 8 bases between them. This CDR3 reads CAWRGGDTEAFF. As DNA, the CDR3 is TGTGCCTGGAGGGGGGGGGACACTGAAGCTTTCTTT.

The gene calls are TRBV7-8 and TRBJ2-1; perhaps TRBD2 as D (5 bases). Per the germline V gene, CDR1 is SGHVS and CDR2 is FQNEAQ. Trimming left V 4 bases short and J 1 base short, with 11 bases between. The CDR3 consists of 15 residues. The CDR3 protein is CASSWTEASYNEQFF. In DNA, the CDR3 is TGTGCCAGCAGCTGGACGGAGGCTTCCTACAATGAGCAGTTCTTC. Full variable domain (rest looked up from reference TRBV7-8 and TRBJ2-1): GAGVSQSPRYKVAKRGQDVALRCDPISGHVSLFWYQQALGQGPEFLTYFQNEAQLDKSGLPSDRFFAERPEGSVSTLKIQRTQQEDSAVYLCASSWTEASYNEQFFGPGTRLTVL.

V and J are TRBV30 and TRBJ1-5; D uncertain. The germline V and J ends were trimmed by 0 bases and 7 bases, with 10 bases remaining between them. This CDR3 is 13 amino acids long. Germline values: CDR1 GTSNPN, CDR2 SVGIG (reference sequence). The CDR3 nucleotides are TGTGCCTGGAGTGTAACGAGCGGGCAGCCCCAGCATTTT. This encodes CAWSVTSGQPQHF.